The 11 T cell receptor beta chains listed next were all sequenced from one sample in a study of chemoradiotherapy in HPV16-positive cancers. Only in-frame clones appear in the TCRdb table, and some are missing; sequencing was by immunoSEQ multiplex PCR. The sample has 5,700 or so clones, 91% seen once; the top ten hold 22%. The sample in question was blood, obtained from a patient who underwent chemoradiotherapy. The receptors were sampled from a human donor with HPV-associated anogenital cancer.

The chain couples TRBV28 to TRBJ1-3; D is unclear. Trimming took off 2 bases at V and 3 bases at J, with 11 bases between the two ends. This CDR3 spans 15 amino acids. Germline V CDR1 and CDR2: MDHEN, SYDVKM. The CDR3 loop is CASSLKGLGGNTIYF. The CDR3 bases are TGTGCCAGCAGTTTAAAGGGATTGGGTGGAAACACCATATATTTT.

V usage is TRBV7-2 and J usage is TRBJ2-5, with TRBD1 identical over 7 bases. Germline V gene data show CDR1 as SGHTA and CDR2 as FQGNSA. V shed 0 bases and J 3 bases; nucleotides not matched to a gene: 1. This CDR3 comprises 14 residues. The CDR3 nucleotides read TGTGCCAGCAGCTTAGCGGGACAGAAAGAGACCCAGTACTTC. It specifies CASSLAGQKETQYF.

The chain joins TRBV19 to TRBJ2-3; TRBD2 is a possible D gene (6 bases). The CDR3 runs 14 residues. Trimming stripped 6 bases from V and 0 bases from J, with 10 bases between. Germline CDR1 reads LNHDA; CDR2 reads SQIVND (reference sequence). The CDR3: CASRRDHSTDTQYF. The DNA for the CDR3 is TGTGCCAGTAGGCGGGACCACAGCACAGATACGCAGTATTTT.

The chain is built from TRBV6-5 and TRBJ2-7; TRBD1 matches 10 bases. Germline CDR1 is MNHEY and CDR2 is SVGAGI. The ends lost 4 bases at V and 4 bases at J; junction bases unmatched: 7. The CDR3 contains 15 residues. CDR3 loop: CASSFRDRGRYEQYF. CDR3 nucleotide sequence: TGTGCCAGCAGTTTCCGGGACAGGGGACGGTACGAGCAGTACTTC.

The chain uses TRBV6-5 and TRBJ2-7; maybe TRBD1 (5 bases). Trimming cost V 6 bases and J 0 bases, with 12 bases left between them. CDR3 length: 14 amino acids. The germline V gene encodes CDR1 MNHEY and CDR2 SVGAGI. In nucleotides, the CDR3 is TGTGCCAGCAGAACAGGACGCCTCTCCTACGAGCAGTACTTC. It yields the protein CASRTGRLSYEQYF.

The V and J genes are TRBV5-8 and TRBJ2-1, with D uncertain. Germline CDR1 SGHTS, CDR2 YDEGEE. Trimming removed 2 bases from V and 7 bases from J, with 13 bases in between. This CDR3 spans 14 amino acids. Written as DNA, the CDR3 is TGTGCCAGCAGCTTTAGTGCCCCGGCGAATGAGCAGTTCTTC. This translates into CASSFSAPANEQFF.

The rearrangement uses TRBV7-9 and TRBJ2-1, with D possibly TRBD1 on 6 matching bases. Germline V CDR1 and CDR2: SEHNR, FQNEAQ (reference sequence). Trimming took 4 bases from V and 3 from J, leaving 19 bases between them. The CDR3 has 17 residues. The CDR3 DNA is TGTGCCAGCAGCTCAAACAGGGTTGCCCTCGACTACAATGAGCAGTTCTTC. This sequence encodes CASSSNRVALDYNEQFF.

V gene TRBV6-5 combines with J gene TRBJ1-4; D possibly corresponds to TRBD1 (6 bases). CDR3 size: 13 residues. With 6 bases removed from V and 8 bases from J, the gap between germline ends came to 13 bases. Per germline, CDR1 MNHEY and CDR2 SVGAGI. CDR3 nucleotides: TGTGCCAGCAGCCCGGGACACAAAGAAAAACTGTTTTTT. This codes for CASSPGHKEKLFF.

The rearrangement links TRBV5-1 to TRBJ1-1, with D possibly being TRBD1 (6 bases). Trimming took off 2 bases at V and 1 base at J, with 9 bases between the two ends. The germline gives CDR1 SGHRS, CDR2 YFSETQ. The length of the CDR3 is 14 residues. The CDR3: CASSFGGRNTEAFF. The CDR3 bases are TGCGCCAGCAGCTTCGGGGGCAGGAACACTGAAGCTTTCTTT. Filled out from reference TRBV5-1 and TRBJ1-1, the complete variable domain reads KAGVTQTPRYLIKTRGQQVTLSCSPISGHRSVSWYQQTPGQGLQFLFEYFSETQRNKGNFPGRFSGRQFSNSRSEMNVSTLELGDSALYLCASSFGGRNTEAFFGQGTRLTVV.

This chain uses TRBV19 with TRBJ1-3, with 8 bases fitting TRBD1. V dropped 3 bases and J dropped 0; count of bases not matched to a gene: 7. This CDR3 is 17 amino acids long. Germline CDR1 is LNHDA and CDR2 is SQIVND (reference sequence). For the CDR3, the DNA is TGTGCCAGTAGTATTGGAGGGACAGGATACTCTGGAAACACCATATATTTT. Translation gives CASSIGGTGYSGNTIYF.

The J gene is TRBJ2-1, the V gene TRBV5-4; D could derive from TRBD1 or TRBD2 (5 bases each). The V gene lost 1 base and the J gene lost 8 bases, with 13 bases spanning the gap. Germline V CDR1 and CDR2: SGHNT, YYREEE (reference sequence). This CDR3 spans 14 amino acids. CDR3 sequence reads: CASSLRGTGYEQFF. The CDR3 DNA follows: TGTGCCAGCAGCTTGAGGGGCACGGGGTATGAGCAGTTCTTC.